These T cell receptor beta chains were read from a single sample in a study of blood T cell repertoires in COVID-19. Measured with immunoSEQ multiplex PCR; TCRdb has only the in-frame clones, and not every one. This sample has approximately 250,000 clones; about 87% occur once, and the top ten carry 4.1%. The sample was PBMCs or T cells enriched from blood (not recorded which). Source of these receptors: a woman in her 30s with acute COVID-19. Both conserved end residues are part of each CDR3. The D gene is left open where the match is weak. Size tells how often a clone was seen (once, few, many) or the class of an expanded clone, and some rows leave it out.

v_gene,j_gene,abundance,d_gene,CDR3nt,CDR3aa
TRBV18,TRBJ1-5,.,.,TGTGCCAGCTCACTATACGGAGGAGGAGATCAGCCCCAGCATTTT,CASSLYGGGDQPQHF
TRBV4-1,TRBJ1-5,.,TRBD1,TGCGCCAGCAGCCAAGAGGGGGGACAGAACAATCAGCCCCAGCATTTT,CASSQEGGQNNQPQHF
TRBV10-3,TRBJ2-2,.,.,TGTGCCTCCCGGGAGAACACCGGGGAGCTGTTTTTT,CASRENTGELFF
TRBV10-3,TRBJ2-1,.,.,TGTGCCATCAGGGGGGGAGTACAGGGGCGCAAACATTTCTCCTACAATGAGCAGTTCTTC,CAIRGGVQGRKHFSYNEQFF
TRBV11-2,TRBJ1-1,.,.,TGTGCCAGCAGCTTAGATTCAGGATGGAACACTGAAGCTTTCTTT,CASSLDSGWNTEAFF
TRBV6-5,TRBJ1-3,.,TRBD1,TGTGCCAGCAGCACAGGGGACTCTGGAAACACCATATATTTT,CASSTGDSGNTIYF
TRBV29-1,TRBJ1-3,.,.,TGCAGCGGTCGTATGAGGGTCACCATATATTTT,CSGRMRVTIYF
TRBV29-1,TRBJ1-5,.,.,TGCAGCGTTGCGCGGGATAGCAATCAGCCCCAGCATTTT,CSVARDSNQPQHF
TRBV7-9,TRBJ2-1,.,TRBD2,TGTGCCAGCAGCTTAGCGGGTGCGGGGGGCTCCTACAATGAGCAGTTCTTC,CASSLAGAGGSYNEQFF
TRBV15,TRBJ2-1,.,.,TGTGCCACCAGCAGAGATAGGGGGTTCTACAATGAGCAGTTCTTC,CATSRDRGFYNEQFF
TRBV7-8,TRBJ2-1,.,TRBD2,TGTGCCAGCAGCTCTGTATGGACTAGCGGGGACACCTACAATGAGCAGTTCTTC,CASSSVWTSGDTYNEQFF
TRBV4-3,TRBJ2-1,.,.,TGCGCCAGCAGCCAAGATAGTTACGGTGAGCAGTTCTTC,CASSQDSYGEQFF
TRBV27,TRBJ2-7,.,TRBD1,TGTGCCAGCAGACCTCGACAGGGGGCGACGTACGAGCAGTACTTC,CASRPRQGATYEQYF
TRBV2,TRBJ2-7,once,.,TGTGCCAGCAAAGGGACCGGAGGGAGGACCGAGCAGTACTTC,CASKGTGGRTEQYF
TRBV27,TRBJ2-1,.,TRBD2,TGTGCCAGCAGTTTGCTAGCGGGAGGGCTGAGTGAGCAGTTCTTC,CASSLLAGGLSEQFF
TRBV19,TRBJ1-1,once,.,TGTGCCAGTAGTATAGGTCCAGGAATGAACACTGAAGCTTTCTTT,CASSIGPGMNTEAFF
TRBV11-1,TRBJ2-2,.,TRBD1,TGTGCCAGCAGCTTACTCCAGGGGGTGAACACCGGGGAGCTGTTTTTT,CASSLLQGVNTGELFF
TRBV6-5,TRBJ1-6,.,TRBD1,TGTGCCACCGGACAGGGCTGGAATTCACCCCTCCACTTT,CATGQGWNSPLHF
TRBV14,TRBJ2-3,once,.,TGTGCCAGCAGCCAAAGGATGCTTCTAGGCAATACAGATACGCAGTATTTT,CASSQRMLLGNTDTQYF
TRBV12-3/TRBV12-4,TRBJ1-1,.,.,TGTGCCAGCACCGGCGGGGGTACTGAAGCTTTCTTT,CASTGGGTEAFF
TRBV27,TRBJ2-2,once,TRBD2,TGTGCCAGCAGTTTATCGGGGGGGACGATCACCGGGGAGCTGTTTTTT,CASSLSGGTITGELFF
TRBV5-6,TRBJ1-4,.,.,TGTGCCAGCAGCTTGGCCGACCGCGGAAAACTGTTTTTT,CASSLADRGKLFF
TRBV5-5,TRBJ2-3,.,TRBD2,TGTGCCAGCAACCCCGGGACTAGCGGCACAGATACGCAGTATTTT,CASNPGTSGTDTQYF
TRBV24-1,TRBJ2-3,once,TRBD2,TGTGCCACCAGTGATAGACTAGCGCAACCCACAGATACGCAGTATTTT,CATSDRLAQPTDTQYF
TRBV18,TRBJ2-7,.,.,TGTGCCAGCTCACCGGTTGAGGCCTACGAGCAGTACTTC,CASSPVEAYEQYF
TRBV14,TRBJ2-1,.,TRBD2,TGTGCCAGCAGCCAACTAGCGGGAGTATTGTACAATGAGCAGTTCTTC,CASSQLAGVLYNEQFF
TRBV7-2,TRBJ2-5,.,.,TGTGCCAGCAGCCCCCCGGGGCTAGCGTCTTTCGGGACCCAGTACTTC,CASSPPGLASFGTQYF
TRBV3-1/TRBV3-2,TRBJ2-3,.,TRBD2,TGTGCCAGCAGCATACTAGCGGGAGGGCCAGATACGCAGTATTTT,CASSILAGGPDTQYF
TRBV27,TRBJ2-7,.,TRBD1,TGTGCCAGCAGTTTCGCCACCGGGACAGGGGGTCGCGAGCAGTACTTC,CASSFATGTGGREQYF
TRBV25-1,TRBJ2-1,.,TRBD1,TGTGCCAGCATACGTCGGACAGGGGATAATGAGCAGTTCTTC,CASIRRTGDNEQFF
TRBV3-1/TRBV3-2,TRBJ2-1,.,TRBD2,TGTGCCAGCAGCCAAGATAGTAGGGGACTAGTGCAGTTCTTC,CASSQDSRGLVQFF
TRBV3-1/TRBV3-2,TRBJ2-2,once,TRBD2,TGTGCCAGCAGCCCACCCGAACTAGCGGCAAACACCGGGGAGCTGTTTTTT,CASSPPELAANTGELFF
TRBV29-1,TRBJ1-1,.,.,TGCAGCGTTGTATCGGGGTACACTGAAGCTTTCTTT,CSVVSGYTEAFF
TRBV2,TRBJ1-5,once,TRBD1,TGTGCCAGCAGTGAAGTTATACAGGGGGGCAATCAGCCCCAGCATTTT,CASSEVIQGGNQPQHF
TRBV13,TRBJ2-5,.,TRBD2,TGTGCCAGCGGATCCGGGACTAGCGGGCGGCGACGGTACTTC,CASGSGTSGRRRYF
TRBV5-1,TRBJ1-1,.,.,TGCGCCAGCAGCCACGTACAGGGTTCGGGCACTGAAGCTTTCTTT,CASSHVQGSGTEAFF
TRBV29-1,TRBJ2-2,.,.,TGCAGCGTCAAGGGGGCCGGGGAGCTGTTTTTT,CSVKGAGELFF
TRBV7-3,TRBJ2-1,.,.,TGTGCCAGCAGCTTAGGAGGCTCGGAGAGTGAGCAGTTCTTC,CASSLGGSESEQFF
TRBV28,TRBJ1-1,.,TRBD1,TGTGCCAGCAGTTTTGGACAGGGGAACACTGAAGCTTTCTTT,CASSFGQGNTEAFF
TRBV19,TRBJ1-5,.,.,TGTGCCAGTAGTATTCTGTCGGGGAGTAGTCAGCCCCAGCATTTT,CASSILSGSSQPQHF
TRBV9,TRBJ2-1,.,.,TGTGCCAGCAGCGTAGCTCTAGCGATTAATGAGCAGTTCTTC,CASSVALAINEQFF
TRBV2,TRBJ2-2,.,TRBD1,TGTGCCAGCAGTGAAGATGGGACAGCGAACACCGGGGAGCTGTTTTTT,CASSEDGTANTGELFF